The 14 T cell receptor beta chains below all came from one sample that was sequenced in a study of vaccination and CD4 T cells after COVID-19. An Oncomine TCR Beta short-read assay was used to sequence the DNA from cultured CD4+ T cells. TCRdb itself ran the PCR reads through MiXCR, one entry per CDR3 protein. The data hold a few thousand distinct CDR3 sequences, with around 52% observed a single time. These receptors' targets are unknown. Treatment defined: roughly ten-day PBMC culture with coronavirus spike peptide pools or control peptides (ViraFEST assay). The sequenced sample was CD4+ T cells from blood, cultured in vitro. Receptors were obtained from a human donor who had recovered from COVID-19.

V is TRBV6-1 and J is TRBJ2-7, with 9 bases matching TRBD1. Germline CDR1 is MNHNS and CDR2 is SASEGT. The length of the CDR3 is 15 residues. With V trimmed by 6 bases and J by 5 bases, 11 bases remained unmatched. The CDR3 bases are TGTGCCAGCAGGCTTGGGGGACAGGGCGTCCACGAGCAGTACTTC. Its protein is CASRLGGQGVHEQYF.

This clonotype was recorded only once. The chain is built from TRBV10-3 and TRBJ2-7; D unclear. Germline CDR1 ENHRY, CDR2 SYGVKD. This CDR3 is 15 amino acids long. V gave up 2 bases and J gave up 3 bases, with 14 bases separating them. The CDR3 reads CAISEGDPDSYEQYF. The CDR3 nucleotides read TGTGCCATCAGTGAGGGAGATCCTGATAGCTACGAGCAGTACTTC.

The chain has TRBV6-1 and TRBJ1-5; D may be TRBD1 (5 bases). Germline V gives CDR1 MNHNS, CDR2 SASEGT. V gave up 1 base and J gave up 0 bases, with 7 bases separating them. CDR3 length: 15 amino acids. The CDR3 spells CASSEEGASNQPQHF. In DNA form, the CDR3 reads TGTGCCAGCAGTGAAGAAGGGGCTAGCAATCAGCCCCAGCATTTT.

V and J are TRBV20-1 and TRBJ1-2; no reliable D call. V shed 7 bases and J shed 8 bases, with 14 bases lying between them. The CDR3 runs 11 residues. The V gene's germline CDR1 is DFQATT and CDR2 SNEGSKA (reference sequence). Here the CDR3 DNA reads TGCAGTGTGGTCCCCGGCCGGGGCTACACCTTC. It specifies CSVVPGRGYTF.

The chain combines TRBV10-3 with TRBJ1-2; D not certain. Trimming left V 0 bases short and J 5 bases short, with 13 bases between. Germline-derived CDR1 and CDR2 are ENHRY and SYGVKD. The CDR3 totals 15 residues. In nucleotides, the CDR3 is TGTGCCATCAGTGAGTCCGCTGGGCAGAGGTATGGCTACACCTTC. Residues: CAISESAGQRYGYTF.

The J gene is TRBJ1-2, the V gene TRBV10-3; TRBD1 matches 9 bases. The ends lost 6 bases at V and 8 bases at J; junction bases unmatched: 7. The CDR3 runs 13 residues. Germline V gene lookup returns CDR1 ENHRY and CDR2 SYGVKD. The CDR3 DNA reads TGTGCCATCAGCCCGGGACAGGGAGGCGGCTACACCTTC. Amino acids: CAISPGQGGGYTF.

This clonotype was detected only once. J is TRBJ2-7 and V is TRBV6-2 or TRBV6-3; 10 nucleotides align to TRBD2. The better agreement between TRBJ2-5 and the DNA end casts doubt on the J call. Germline CDR1 reads MNHEY; CDR2 reads SVGEGT. The CDR3 totals 14 residues. The CDR3 protein is CASRLSSGGETQYF. CDR3 in DNA: TGTGCCAGCAGACTCTCTAGCGGGGGCGAGACCCAGTACTTC.

This clonotype appeared a single time. The chain joins TRBV6-1 to TRBJ2-7; 16 bases agree with TRBD2. The ends lost 6 bases at V and 4 bases at J; junction bases unmatched: 3. The germline V gene encodes CDR1 MNHNS and CDR2 SASEGT. The CDR3 is 15 residues long. CDR3 DNA: TGTGCCAGCAGGGGGACTAGCGGGGGGGTTTACGAGCAGTACTTC. It codes for CASRGTSGGVYEQYF.

The gene calls are TRBV7-2 and TRBJ2-7; TRBD1 matches at 7 bases. Trimming took 5 bases from V and 2 from J; bases not matched to a gene: 9. Germline V gene lookup returns CDR1 SGHTA and CDR2 FQGNSA. The CDR3 totals 15 residues. The CDR3 DNA is TGTGCCAGCAGCCTTACAGGGGCGGCTACCTACGAGCAGTACTTC. Protein sequence: CASSLTGAATYEQYF.

This clonotype was observed once. CDR3 region: CASSWGEGGEQFF. DNA for the CDR3: TGTGCCAGCAGCTGGGGGGAGGGCGGTGAGCAGTTCTTC. The rearrangement joins TRBV7-6 to TRBJ2-1; 7 bases align to TRBD2. The trim removed 4 bases at V and 9 bases at J, leaving 6 bases unmatched. This CDR3 region has 13 residues. Germline V gene data show CDR1 as SGHVS and CDR2 as FNYEAQ.

This rearrangement joins TRBV20-1 to TRBJ1-2, with TRBD1 identical over 9 bases. Trimming cost V 5 bases and J 8 bases; bases outside gene matches: 9. The CDR3 has 13 amino acids. CDR1 and CDR2 (germline): DFQATT, SNEGSKA (reference sequence). CDR3 sequence (DNA): TGCAGTGCTGCTTCGGACAGGGGTGGAGGCTACACCTTC. This codes for CSAASDRGGGYTF.

The rearrangement joins TRBV6-1 to TRBJ1-5; D gene uncertain. The CDR3 is 14 residues long. V lost 5 bases, J lost 4 bases, and 12 bases lay in between. CDR1 and CDR2 from the germline V gene are MNHNS and SASEGT. CDR3 DNA sequence: TGTGCCAGCAGTCATGATGGGGTAAATCAGCCCCAGCATTTT. Residues: CASSHDGVNQPQHF.

A remark on this clonotype: The junction does not match germline at one end; this may be a read error. V gene TRBV6-1 combines with J gene TRBJ2-7; tentative D call: TRBD1 (6 bases). Germline lookup yields CDR1 MNHNS and CDR2 SASEGT. The CDR3 loop spans 14 amino acids. The CDR3: CASRRPTGSYEQYF. The DNA for the CDR3 is TGTGCCAGCAGACGACCTACAGGGTCCTACGAGCAGTACTTT.

Note on this clonotype: An end of the junction differs from the germline gene, which may be a read error. The chain carries TRBV7-8 and TRBJ1-6, with D perhaps TRBD1 (6 bases). Germline V gene lookup returns CDR1 SGHVS and CDR2 FQNEAQ. The CDR3 runs to 16 residues. The CDR3 nucleotides read TGTGCCGGCAGCTTAGCGAGTATCGGGACAAAGTCACCCCTCCACTTT. Translated, it gives CAGSLASIGTKSPLHF.